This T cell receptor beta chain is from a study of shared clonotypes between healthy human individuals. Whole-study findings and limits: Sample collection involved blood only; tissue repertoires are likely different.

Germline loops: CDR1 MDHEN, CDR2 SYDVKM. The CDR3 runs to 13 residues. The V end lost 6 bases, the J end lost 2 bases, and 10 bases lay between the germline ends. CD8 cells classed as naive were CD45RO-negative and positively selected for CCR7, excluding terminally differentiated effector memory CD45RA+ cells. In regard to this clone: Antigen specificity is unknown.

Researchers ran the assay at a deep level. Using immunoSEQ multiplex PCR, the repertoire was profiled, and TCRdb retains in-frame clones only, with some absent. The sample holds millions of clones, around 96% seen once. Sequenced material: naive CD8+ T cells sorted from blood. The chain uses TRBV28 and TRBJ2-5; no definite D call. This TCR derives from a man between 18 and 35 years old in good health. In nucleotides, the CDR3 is TGTGCCAGCAGGCCGCCAGGTCAAGAGACCCAGTACTTC. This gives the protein CASRPPGQETQYF.